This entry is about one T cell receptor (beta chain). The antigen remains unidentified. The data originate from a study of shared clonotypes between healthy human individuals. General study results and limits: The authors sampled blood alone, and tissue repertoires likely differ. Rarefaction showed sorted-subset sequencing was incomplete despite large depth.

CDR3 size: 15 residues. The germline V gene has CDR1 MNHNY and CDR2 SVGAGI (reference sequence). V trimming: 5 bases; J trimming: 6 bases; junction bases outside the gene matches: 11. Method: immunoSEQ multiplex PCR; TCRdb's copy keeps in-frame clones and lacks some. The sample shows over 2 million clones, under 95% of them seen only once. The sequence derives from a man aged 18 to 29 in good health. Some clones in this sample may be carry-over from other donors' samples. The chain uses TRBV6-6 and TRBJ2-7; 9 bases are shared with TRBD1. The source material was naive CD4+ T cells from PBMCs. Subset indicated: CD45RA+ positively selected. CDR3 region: CASSKPGTGSGEQYF. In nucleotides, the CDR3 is TGTGCCAGCAGTAAGCCCGGGACAGGGAGCGGCGAGCAGTACTTC.